This T cell receptor (beta chain) is from a study of cytomegalovirus exposure and HLA in healthy donors. V was clipped by 2 bases and J by 3 bases, with 13 bases between them. The CDR3 totals 15 residues. Study findings and constraints: It was about 150 TCR beta chains that were listed as cytomegalovirus-associated.

PCR was performed using 60 Vbeta and 13 Jbeta primers. The assay was immunoSEQ multiplex PCR, and TCRdb's table has in-frame clones only and misses some. The data show roughly 190,000 clones, with about 86% seen just once and over 1.5% held by the top ten. About this clone: Its antigen is not identified.

Specimen: PBMCs. This chain uses TRBV23-1 with TRBJ2-5, with D perhaps TRBD1 (5 bases). TRBV23-1 falls under the ORF class, with uncertain function. The TCR originated in a man aged 35 to 55 in good health and CMV-seropositive. The CDR3 sequence: CASSQRPTREETQYF. The CDR3 DNA is TGCGCCAGCAGTCAACGACCCACCAGGGAAGAGACCCAGTACTTC.